A single sample is the source of the 26 T cell receptor beta chains below, sequenced in a study of blood T cell repertoires in COVID-19 (dated by TCRdb to between 2020 and 2021). The library came from the immunoSEQ multiplex PCR assay. TCRdb provides this immuneACCESS table in a form limited to in-frame rearrangements. Some clones are lacking; in checked studies, under half of them reflect an unresolved V gene, and why the rest are absent is not known. This sample lists some 260,000 clones; 87% were detected once. Around 3% of the sample is in the top ten clones. The sequencing input was peripheral blood. The receptors were sampled from a man aged 18-30 years with active or convalescent COVID-19.

This rearrangement joins TRBV7-9 to TRBJ2-1, with D perhaps TRBD1 (5 bases). Trimming took 1 base from V and 8 from J, leaving 9 bases between them. CDR3 size: 13 residues. Germline V lookup: CDR1 SEHNR, CDR2 FQNEAQ (reference sequence). DNA for the CDR3: TGTGCCAGCAGCTTAGGCAGGGCCGATGAGCAGTTCTTC. Its translation: CASSLGRADEQFF.

The chain employs TRBV28 and TRBJ1-2, with TRBD1 matching 9 bases. The trim removed 8 bases at V and 3 bases at J, leaving 10 bases unmatched. The CDR3 covers 15 residues. Per germline, CDR1 MDHEN and CDR2 SYDVKM. The CDR3 loop is CASVYRDRDYYGYTF. As DNA, the CDR3 is TGTGCCAGCGTATACCGGGACAGGGACTACTATGGCTACACCTTC.

The chain couples TRBV9 to TRBJ1-5, with 9 nucleotides matching TRBD1. V gave up 5 bases and J gave up 7 bases; unmatched junction bases: 7. There are 14 residues in the CDR3. Germline V gives CDR1 SGDLS, CDR2 YYNGEE. The chain's CDR3 is CASRPGQGSQPQHF. The CDR3 nucleotides are TGTGCCAGCAGGCCGGGACAGGGTAGCCAGCCCCAGCATTTT.

The chain combines TRBV9 with TRBJ1-1, with 7 bases that match TRBD1. The CDR3 sequence is 15 residues long. V lost 1 base, J lost 4 bases, and 7 bases stayed unmatched. Germline-derived CDR1 and CDR2 are SGDLS and YYNGEE. CDR3 DNA sequence: TGTGCCAGCAGCGTACTTGACAGGGACGGCACTGAAGCTTTCTTT. Translating gives CASSVLDRDGTEAFF.

The V gene is TRBV10-1, the J gene TRBJ1-1, with 8 bases identical to TRBD1. CDR1 WNHNN and CDR2 SYGVQD come from the germline V gene (reference sequence). The CDR3 runs 15 residues. With 5 bases clipped from V and 5 bases from J, the junction kept 10 bases outside the gene matches. The CDR3 is CASSPRTGLGTEAFF. CDR3 bases: TGCGCCAGCAGTCCAAGGACAGGGTTGGGAACTGAAGCTTTCTTT.

This chain connects TRBV9 to TRBJ2-6; D is unclear. The CDR3 consists of 14 residues. Trimming shortened V by 2 bases and J by 1 base, and 4 bases separated the two germline ends. Germline V lookup: CDR1 SGDLS, CDR2 YYNGEE. CDR3 nucleotide sequence: TGTGCCAGCAGCGTCCAGTCTGGGGCCAACGTCCTGACTTTC. The encoded protein is CASSVQSGANVLTF.

This sequence joins TRBV9 and TRBJ2-3; TRBD2 aligns across 9 bases. V was pared by 4 bases and J by 3 bases, with 6 bases of the junction left unmatched. The CDR3 runs to 15 residues. CDR1 is SGDLS and CDR2 is YYNGEE in the germline V gene. The DNA of the CDR3 is TGTGCCAGCAGCTTCCGAGCGGGGGGAACAGATACGCAGTATTTT. Translation gives CASSFRAGGTDTQYF. The full variable domain, rest sourced from reference TRBV9 and TRBJ2-3, is DSGVTQTPKHLITATGQRVTLRCSPRSGDLSVYWYQQSLDQGLQFLIQYYNGEERAKGNILERFSAQQFPDLHSELNLSSLELGDSALYFCASSFRAGGTDTQYFGPGTRLTVL.

This sequence joins TRBV9 and TRBJ2-2; possible D gene TRBD2, 7 bases. CDR3 size: 15 residues. From germline, CDR1 is SGDLS and CDR2 YYNGEE. V gave up 3 bases and J gave up 9 bases, with 18 bases separating them. The CDR3 bases are TGTGCCAGCAGCGCCCTAAGGGGGGGCGACCGGGAGCTGTTTTTT. Amino acids: CASSALRGGDRELFF.

The CDR3 DNA sequence: TGTGCCAGCAGCTTAAGCCGGAGCAATCAGCCCCAGCATTTT. Translation gives CASSLSRSNQPQHF. The chain recombines TRBV7-2 with TRBJ1-5; D remains ambiguous. The CDR3 consists of 14 residues. Germline assignment: CDR1 SGHTA and CDR2 FQGNSA. Between the trimmed V and J ends, which lost 2 bases and 1 base, there was a span of 6 bases.

The V call is TRBV7-6, the J call TRBJ2-6; TRBD1 might be the D (8 bases). Deletions cut 5 bases from V and 1 base from J, with 15 bases between. The CDR3 length is 17 residues. Germline V gives CDR1 SGHVS, CDR2 FNYEAQ. The CDR3 sequence is CASSLGGTGSGANVLTF. In nucleotides, the CDR3 is TGTGCCAGCAGCCTCGGGGGGACAGGTTCTGGGGCCAACGTCCTGACTTTC.

The gene calls are TRBV2 and TRBJ2-7; possibly TRBD2 for D (5 bases). V lost 10 bases and J lost 2, with 18 bases in between. CDR3 length: 14 amino acids. Germline V gene data show CDR1 as SNHLY and CDR2 as FYNNEI. In DNA form, the CDR3 reads TGTGCCAACAGCTTGGGGAGACTTGCCTACGAGCAGTACTTC. Translation gives CANSLGRLAYEQYF. Full variable domain (rest looked up from reference TRBV2 and TRBJ2-7): EPEVTQTPSHQVTQMGQEVILRCVPISNHLYFYWYRQILGQKVEFLVSFYNNEISEKSEIFDDQFSVERPDGSNFTLKIRSTKLEDSAMYFCANSLGRLAYEQYFGPGTRLTVT.

The CDR3 loop is CASSFFLYNLAGDGNTGELFF. Written as DNA, the CDR3 is TGTGCCAGCAGTTTCTTTCTTTATAACCTAGCGGGAGATGGGAACACCGGGGAGCTGTTTTTT. This chain joins TRBV28 and TRBJ2-2; the match to TRBD2 covers 10 bases. Germline V gene lookup returns CDR1 MDHEN and CDR2 SYDVKM. Trimming at V came to 3 bases and at J to 1 base, leaving 17 bases not matched to a gene. The CDR3 is 21 amino acids.

V and J are TRBV4-3 and TRBJ1-4, with D unclear. Germline CDR1 is LGHNA and CDR2 is YSLEER. The CDR3 runs 13 residues. Trimming left V 0 bases short and J 7 bases short, with 6 bases between. Here the CDR3 reads CASSQDPGEKLFF. For the CDR3, the DNA is TGCGCCAGCAGCCAAGATCCGGGTGAAAAACTGTTTTTT.

The chain recombines TRBV5-1 with TRBJ2-5; D may be TRBD1 (6 bases). V lost 4 bases, J lost 0 bases, and 13 bases lay in between. The V gene's germline CDR1 is SGHRS and CDR2 YFSETQ. The CDR3 length is 15 residues. The CDR3 loop reads CASSAVAGDQETQYF. CDR3 sequence (DNA): TGCGCCAGCAGCGCGGTCGCAGGGGACCAAGAGACCCAGTACTTC.

The chain couples TRBV5-1 to TRBJ1-1; a possible D gene is TRBD1 (5 bases). There are 12 residues in the CDR3. Germline values: CDR1 SGHRS, CDR2 YFSETQ. V lost 4 bases and J lost 8, with 12 bases in between. CDR3 residues: CASSPGQPEAFF. The CDR3 DNA follows: TGCGCCAGCAGCCCAGGACAACCAGAAGCTTTCTTT.

The genes are TRBV18 and TRBJ1-6; 8 nucleotides line up with TRBD1. V was pared by 6 bases and J by 0 bases, with 7 bases of the junction left unmatched. CDR1 KGHSH and CDR2 LQKENI come from the germline V gene. The CDR3 sequence is 17 residues long. This CDR3 reads CASSSRDRSSYNSPLHF. In DNA, the CDR3 is TGTGCCAGCTCGTCCCGGGACAGGAGCTCCTATAATTCACCCCTCCACTTT.

This chain joins TRBV28 and TRBJ2-5; 9 bases map to TRBD1. Germline CDR1 reads MDHEN; CDR2 reads SYDVKM. With V trimmed by 1 base and J by 7 bases, 13 bases remained unmatched. The CDR3 covers 17 residues. CDR3 sequence: CASSLLVDRGVSATQYF. CDR3 bases: TGTGCCAGCAGTTTATTGGTTGACAGGGGGGTTTCTGCGACCCAGTACTTC.

In its sample, this clone was seen once. V and J are TRBV5-4 and TRBJ2-1; D uncertain. This CDR3 has 12 residues. Per germline, CDR1 SGHNT and CDR2 YYREEE (reference sequence). The V end lost 1 base, the J end lost 12 bases, and 11 bases lay between the germline ends. The CDR3 sequence: CASSLSLTRQFF. DNA for the CDR3: TGTGCCAGCAGCTTGTCATTGACAAGGCAGTTCTTC. Full variable domain (missing parts from reference TRBV5-4 and TRBJ2-1): ETGVTQSPTHLIKTRGQQVTLRCSSQSGHNTVSWYQQALGQGPQFIFQYYREEENGRGNFPPRFSGLQFPNYSSELNVNALELDDSALYLCASSLSLTRQFFGPGTRLTVL.

The gene calls are TRBV5-8 and TRBJ1-5; TRBD1 is a possible D gene (5 bases). Germline CDR1 SGHTS, CDR2 YDEGEE. V lost 0 bases, J lost 3 bases, and 7 bases lay in between. The CDR3 covers 14 residues. CDR3 DNA: TGTGCCAGCAGCTTGGGACAGAACAATCAGCCCCAGCATTTT. Translation gives CASSLGQNNQPQHF.

The chain has TRBV19 and TRBJ2-1; 13 nucleotides agree with TRBD2. The germline CDR1 and CDR2 sequences are LNHDA and SQIVND (reference sequence). The CDR3 extends over 17 amino acids. V shed 4 bases and J 7 bases; nucleotides not matched to a gene: 10. The CDR3 DNA reads as TGTGCCAGTAGTACCTTACTAGCGGGAGGGCCGTCAAATGAGCAGTTCTTC. Protein sequence: CASSTLLAGGPSNEQFF.

V usage is TRBV6-5 and J usage is TRBJ2-3; 8 positions match TRBD1. Germline V lookup: CDR1 MNHEY, CDR2 SVGAGI. V lost 2 bases, J lost 3 bases, and 4 bases stayed unmatched. CDR3 size: 15 residues. The CDR3: CASSYIQGETDTQYF. As DNA, the CDR3 is TGTGCCAGCAGTTACATACAGGGGGAAACAGATACGCAGTATTTT.

The gene calls are TRBV30 and TRBJ1-1; a possible D gene is TRBD1 (6 bases). The CDR3 consists of 12 residues. CDR1 and CDR2 (germline): GTSNPN, SVGIG (reference sequence). Between the trimmed V and J ends, which lost 2 bases and 7 bases, there was a span of 11 bases. CDR3 coding DNA: TGTGCCTGGAGTTCCCAGGGGAATGAAGCTTTCTTT. This sequence encodes CAWSSQGNEAFF.

This clone turned up a few times. The J gene is TRBJ2-1, the V gene TRBV5-8, with 11 nucleotides matching TRBD2. The germline V gene has CDR1 SGHTS and CDR2 YDEGEE. Trimming cost V 0 bases and J 10 bases; bases outside gene matches: 9. The CDR3 consists of 16 residues. CDR3 sequence: CASSLEALAGVREQFF. The CDR3 DNA is TGTGCCAGCAGCTTGGAGGCACTAGCGGGAGTTCGGGAGCAGTTCTTC. The entire variable domain, with the rest obtained from reference TRBV5-8 and TRBJ2-1, is as follows: EAGVTQSPTHLIKTRGQQATLRCSPISGHTSVYWYQQALGLGLQFLLWYDEGEERNRGNFPPRFSGRQFPNYSSELNVNALELEDSALYLCASSLEALAGVREQFFGPGTRLTVL.

The V and J genes are TRBV30 and TRBJ1-2; 8 bases align to TRBD1. CDR3 length equals 14 residues. In germline, CDR1 is GTSNPN, CDR2 SVGIG (reference sequence). The V gene end was trimmed by 2 bases and the J gene end by 0 bases; junction bases not matched to a gene: 2. This CDR3 is CAWSPDRANYGYTF. For the CDR3, the DNA is TGTGCCTGGAGTCCGGACAGGGCTAACTATGGCTACACCTTC.

The rearrangement uses TRBV4-2 and TRBJ2-1; TRBD2 matches 9 bases. Germline V gene sequence: CDR1 LGHNA, CDR2 YNFKEQ. The CDR3 loop spans 17 amino acids. V lost 0 bases and J lost 3; bases outside the gene matches: 6. CDR3 coding DNA: TGTGCCAGCAGCCAAGATCTTAGCGGGAGCAACTACAATGAGCAGTTCTTC. Residues: CASSQDLSGSNYNEQFF.

The gene calls are TRBV9 and TRBJ1-2; TRBD1 matches at 10 bases. V was clipped by 5 bases and J by 4 bases; unmatched bases: 2. The V gene's germline CDR1 is SGDLS and CDR2 YYNGEE. CDR3 length equals 13 residues. The CDR3 region has the DNA TGTGCCAGCAGTGGGACAGGGGTCTATGGCTACACCTTC. It is translated as CASSGTGVYGYTF.